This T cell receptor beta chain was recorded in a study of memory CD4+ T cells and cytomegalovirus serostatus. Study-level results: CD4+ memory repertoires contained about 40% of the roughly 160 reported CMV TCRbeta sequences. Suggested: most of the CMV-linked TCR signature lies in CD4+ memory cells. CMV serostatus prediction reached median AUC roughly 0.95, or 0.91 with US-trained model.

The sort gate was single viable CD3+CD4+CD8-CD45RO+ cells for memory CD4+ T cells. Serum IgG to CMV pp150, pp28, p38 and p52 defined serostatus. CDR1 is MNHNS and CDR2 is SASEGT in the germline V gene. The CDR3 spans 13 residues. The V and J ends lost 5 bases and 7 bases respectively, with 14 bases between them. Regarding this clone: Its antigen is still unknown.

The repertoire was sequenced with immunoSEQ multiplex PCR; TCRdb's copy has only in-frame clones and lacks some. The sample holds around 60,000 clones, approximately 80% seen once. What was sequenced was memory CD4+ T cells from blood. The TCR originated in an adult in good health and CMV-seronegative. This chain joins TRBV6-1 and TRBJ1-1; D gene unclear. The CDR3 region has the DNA TGTGCCAGCAGTATTCAGCTCTGGGGTGAAGCTTTCTTT. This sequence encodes CASSIQLWGEAFF.